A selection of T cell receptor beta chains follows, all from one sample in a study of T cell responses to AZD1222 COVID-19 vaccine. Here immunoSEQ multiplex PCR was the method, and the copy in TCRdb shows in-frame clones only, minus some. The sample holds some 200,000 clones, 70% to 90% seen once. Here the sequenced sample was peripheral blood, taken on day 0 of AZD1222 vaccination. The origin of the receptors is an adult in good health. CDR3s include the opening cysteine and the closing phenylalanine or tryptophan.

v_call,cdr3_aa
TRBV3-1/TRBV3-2,CASSQDQLIYEQYF
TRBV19,CASSIMGQTNTEAFF
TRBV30,CAWSGAGELFF
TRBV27,CASSLFTLSGIFSDTQYF
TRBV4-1,CASSQHPSPGLAGEGQFF
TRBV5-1,CASSTGTVANYGYTF
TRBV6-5,CASDKDSGEQFF
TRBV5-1,CASSSGTGGNQPQHF
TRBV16,CASSPRAGGTDTQYF
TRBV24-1,CATSDPALGDQPQHF
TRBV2,CASSEGTSDDSGANVLTF
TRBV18,CASSTLQSSYEQYF
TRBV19,CASRKTANSYEQYF
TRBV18,CASSGRGSTEAFF
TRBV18,CASSPQSDYNSPLHF
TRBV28,CASRTHSNQPQHF
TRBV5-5,CASSLGLTKGGYNQPQHF
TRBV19,CASSLTGNQPQHF
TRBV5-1,CASSPGPGTGELFF
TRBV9,CASSNTQGIPTSGNTIYF
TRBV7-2,CASSLLAGGLDIQYF
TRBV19,CASRDRGNQPQHF
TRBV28,CASSRGTESYYGYTF
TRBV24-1,CATSDLQGGRETQYF
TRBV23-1,CASSQGRLYNSPLHF
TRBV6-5,CASNLRDRGTYEQYF
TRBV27,CASSLSGTLTGNTIYF
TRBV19,CASSIMAGSTEAFF
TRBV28,CASSLFVTGGSPLHF
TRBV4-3,CASSHSLQPTYTEAFF
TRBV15,CATSARLAGGFTGELFF
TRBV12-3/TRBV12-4,CASSLWAVYGYTF
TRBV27,CASSFSRGDYGYTF
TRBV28,CASKTQMSDTGELFF
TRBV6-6,CASCPGQGFSPLHF
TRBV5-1,CASSLGQYQETQYF
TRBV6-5,CASSYSGRDGNTIYF
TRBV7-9,CASSRDRSREKLFF
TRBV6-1,CASSELAGGPQETQYF